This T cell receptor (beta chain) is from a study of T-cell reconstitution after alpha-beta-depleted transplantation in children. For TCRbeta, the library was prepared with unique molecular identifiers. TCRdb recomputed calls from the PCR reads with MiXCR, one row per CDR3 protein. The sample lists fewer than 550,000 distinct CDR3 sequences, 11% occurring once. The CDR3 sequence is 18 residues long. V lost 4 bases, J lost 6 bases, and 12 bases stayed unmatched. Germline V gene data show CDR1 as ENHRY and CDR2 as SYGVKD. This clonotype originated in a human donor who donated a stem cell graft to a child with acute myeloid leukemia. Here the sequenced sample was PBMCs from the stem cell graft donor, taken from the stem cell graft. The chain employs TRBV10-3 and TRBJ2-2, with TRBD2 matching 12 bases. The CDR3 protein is CAISGEGRLAGVSGELFF. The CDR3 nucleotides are TGTGCCATCAGTGGAGAGGGGAGACTAGCGGGAGTCTCCGGGGAGCTGTTTTTT.